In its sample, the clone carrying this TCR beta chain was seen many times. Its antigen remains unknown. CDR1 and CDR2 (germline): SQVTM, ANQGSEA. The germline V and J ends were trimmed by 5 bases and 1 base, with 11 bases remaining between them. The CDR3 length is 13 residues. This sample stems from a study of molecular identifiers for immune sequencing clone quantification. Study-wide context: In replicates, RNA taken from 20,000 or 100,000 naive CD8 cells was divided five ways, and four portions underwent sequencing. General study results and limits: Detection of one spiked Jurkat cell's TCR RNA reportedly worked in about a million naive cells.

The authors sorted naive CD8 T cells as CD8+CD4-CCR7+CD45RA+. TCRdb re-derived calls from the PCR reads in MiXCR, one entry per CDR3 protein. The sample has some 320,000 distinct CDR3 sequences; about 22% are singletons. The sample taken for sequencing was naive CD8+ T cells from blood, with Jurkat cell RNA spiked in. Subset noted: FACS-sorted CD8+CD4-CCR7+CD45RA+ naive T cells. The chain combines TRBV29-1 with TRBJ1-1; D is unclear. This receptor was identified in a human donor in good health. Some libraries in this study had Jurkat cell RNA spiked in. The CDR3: CSVIFAANTEAFF. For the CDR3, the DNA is TGCAGCGTTATCTTCGCAGCGAACACTGAAGCTTTCTTT.